This TCR beta chain originates from a study of cytomegalovirus exposure and HLA in healthy donors. Whole-study findings and limits: The availability of immune exposure information extended only to CMV serostatus. Productive rates of about 90% or about 30% were seen for most TCR beta V segments in an earlier analysis.

Looked up from germline, CDR1 is LGHNA and CDR2 is YNFKEQ. V dropped 0 bases and J dropped 1 base, with 7 bases sitting between them. The CDR3 runs 15 residues. Samples came from healthy bone marrow donors. Details on this clone: Its specificity is not known.

Primers: 60 Vbeta forward and 13 Jbeta reverse. The data were produced by immunoSEQ multiplex PCR, yet TCRdb's version contains in-frame clones alone and is incomplete. This table holds around 190,000 clones, about 80% found once. The sample was PBMCs. The receptor's source is a woman in her thirties or forties in good health and CMV-seronegative. This rearrangement joins TRBV4-2 to TRBJ1-3; the D is unclear. The CDR3 DNA is TGTGCCAGCAGCCAAGACAGATGGTCTGGAAACACCATATATTTT. Translated: CASSQDRWSGNTIYF.